These T cell receptor beta chains were read from a single sample in a study of cytomegalovirus exposure and HLA in healthy donors. Libraries were prepared by immunoSEQ multiplex PCR; TCRdb keeps only in-frame clonotypes and omits some of them. The sample yields roughly 140,000 clones, 78% seen once. The sample taken for sequencing was PBMCs. The receptor source for this set is a female donor in good health and CMV-seronegative. The CDR3 runs from the conserved cysteine through the conserved F or W. The order of the fields is D gene, J gene, clone size, V gene, CDR3 length, CDR3 protein, CDR3 DNA. The D gene is left open where the match is weak. The size entry is marked missing in some rows and otherwise reads once, few, many or a size class.

.,TRBJ1-1,few,TRBV5-1,14,CASSAGQTNTEAFF,TGCGCCAGCAGCGCCGGACAGACGAACACTGAAGCTTTCTTT
TRBD1,TRBJ2-5,.,TRBV5-1,15,CASSGNRGLGETQYF,TGCGCCAGCAGCGGAAACAGGGGGCTGGGGGAGACCCAGTACTTC
TRBD2,TRBJ2-7,.,TRBV2,14,CASSEVGGIYEQYF,TGTGCCAGCAGTGAAGTGGGAGGGATCTACGAGCAGTACTTC
TRBD1,TRBJ2-7,.,TRBV10-3,13,CAIRGTGLYEQYF,TGTGCCATCCGAGGGACAGGGTTATACGAGCAGTACTTC
TRBD1,TRBJ1-2,.,TRBV5-1,15,CASSEGQVGYYGYPF,TGCGCCAGCAGCGAAGGACAGGTGGGGTACTATGGCTACCCCTTC
TRBD1,TRBJ2-7,.,TRBV27,15,CASSSPGQGAHEQYF,TGTGCCAGCAGTTCACCGGGACAGGGCGCACACGAGCAGTACTTC
.,TRBJ1-2,once,TRBV28,15,CASRSTTGFNHGYTF,TGTGCCAGCAGGTCCACAACAGGGTTCAACCATGGCTACACCTTC
TRBD1,TRBJ2-7,once,TRBV29-1,13,CSVEGRTGVEQYF,TGCAGCGTTGAAGGAAGGACAGGGGTCGAGCAGTACTTC
TRBD2,TRBJ2-7,.,TRBV7-2,15,CASSLASGRSYEQYF,TGTGCCAGCAGCTTAGCTAGCGGGCGCTCCTACGAGCAGTACTTC
TRBD2,TRBJ2-1,.,TRBV27,11,CASRVGTSVFF,TGTGCCAGCAGGGTCGGGACTAGCGTCTTCTTC
TRBD1,TRBJ2-1,.,TRBV9,16,CASSVALDRGQDEQFF,TGTGCCAGCAGCGTAGCTTTGGACAGGGGGCAGGATGAGCAGTTCTTC
.,TRBJ2-7,.,TRBV2,14,CASSDQAGFYEQYF,TGTGCCAGCAGTGATCAGGCGGGTTTTTACGAGCAGTACTTC
TRBD1,TRBJ1-1,.,TRBV11-2,15,CASSLGRTGNTEAFF,TGTGCCAGCAGCTTAGGTCGGACAGGGAACACTGAAGCTTTCTTT
.,TRBJ2-7,.,TRBV20-1,10,CSAQFNEQYF,TGCAGTGCTCAATTCAACGAGCAGTACTTC
.,TRBJ1-4,few,TRBV6-5,15,CASSYSQSRGEKLFF,TGTGCCAGCAGTTACTCGCAATCCCGGGGTGAAAAACTGTTTTTT
.,TRBJ2-3,.,TRBV29-1,20,CSVENRRGAVLGASTDTQYF,TGCAGCGTTGAAAATAGGAGGGGCGCGGTTCTCGGGGCTAGCACAGATACGCAGTATTTT
TRBD1,TRBJ1-1,.,TRBV19,13,CASRGGQRTEAFF,TGTGCCAGTAGAGGGGGACAGAGAACTGAAGCTTTCTTT
TRBD1,TRBJ1-4,.,TRBV5-1,15,CASSLGDRVNEKLFF,TGCGCCAGCAGCTTGGGGGACAGGGTAAATGAAAAACTGTTTTTT
TRBD1,TRBJ2-7,.,TRBV5-1,18,CASSPGGAGGTSSYEQYF,TGCGCCAGCAGCCCAGGGGGCGCGGGCGGGACCAGCTCCTACGAGCAGTACTTC
.,TRBJ1-5,.,TRBV19,15,CASSISRNSNQPQHF,TGTGCCAGTAGTATCTCGAGAAATAGCAATCAGCCCCAGCATTTT
TRBD1,TRBJ2-1,.,TRBV7-9,13,CASSVYSGTGQFF,TGTGCCAGCAGCGTATACTCCGGGACAGGGCAGTTCTTC
TRBD2,TRBJ2-2,.,TRBV29-1,17,CSVEGLRLAGGPGELFF,TGCAGCGTTGAAGGATTGCGACTAGCGGGAGGACCCGGGGAGCTGTTTTTT
.,TRBJ2-3,.,TRBV28,14,CASSTSLSTDTQYF,TGTGCCAGCAGCACTAGCTTAAGCACAGATACGCAGTATTTT
.,TRBJ2-7,.,TRBV4-1,15,CASSPNSSPTYEQYF,TGCGCCAGCAGCCCAAACAGTTCCCCTACCTACGAGCAGTACTTC
.,TRBJ1-5,.,TRBV29-1,11,CSVRVFGAQHF,TGCAGCGTTCGGGTTTTTGGAGCCCAGCATTTT
TRBD1,TRBJ1-2,.,TRBV7-2,15,CASSLSGGAYYGYTF,TGTGCCAGCAGCTTATCAGGGGGCGCTTACTATGGCTACACCTTC
TRBD1,TRBJ2-7,.,TRBV30,14,CAWSVPGTAYEQYF,TGTGCCTGGAGTGTACCAGGGACAGCCTACGAGCAGTACTTC
.,TRBJ1-6,.,TRBV5-4,15,CASSLDPKRGSPLHF,TGTGCCAGCAGCTTGGACCCCAAAAGGGGTTCACCCCTCCACTTT
TRBD2,TRBJ2-7,.,TRBV28,16,CASSLWGERDGYEQYF,TGTGCCAGCAGTTTATGGGGGGAGCGGGACGGGTACGAGCAGTACTTC
.,TRBJ2-1,.,TRBV2,15,CASSARVASYNEQFF,TGTGCCAGCAGTGCGCGGGTGGCCTCCTACAATGAGCAGTTCTTC
.,TRBJ2-3,.,TRBV27,15,CASSLRGYFTDTQYF,TGTGCCAGCAGTTTGCGGGGCTACTTCACAGATACGCAGTATTTT
.,TRBJ1-6,.,TRBV30,13,CAHTSGYNSPLHF,TGTGCCCATACCAGCGGCTATAATTCACCCCTCCACTTT
TRBD1,TRBJ2-7,once,TRBV5-1,15,CASSLGVGQGSEQYF,TGCGCCAGCAGCTTGGGTGTAGGACAGGGTAGCGAGCAGTACTTC
TRBD1,TRBJ1-3,.,TRBV30,14,CAWYRGFSGNTIYF,TGTGCCTGGTACAGGGGATTCTCTGGAAACACCATATATTTT
TRBD1,TRBJ2-4,once,TRBV30,13,CASKGQGPDIQYF,TGTGCCAGTAAGGGACAGGGACCTGACATTCAGTACTTC
TRBD2,TRBJ2-5,.,TRBV27,16,CASSFSSGRAKETQYF,TGTGCCAGCAGTTTCTCTAGCGGGAGGGCCAAGGAGACCCAGTACTTC
TRBD1,TRBJ2-7,once,TRBV7-8,17,CASSLQLDRIYRYEQYF,TGTGCCAGCAGCCTTCAATTGGACAGGATATATCGCTACGAGCAGTACTTC
.,TRBJ2-7,.,TRBV27,13,CASSLGRSYEQYF,TGTGCCAGCAGTTTAGGGAGATCCTACGAGCAGTACTTC
.,TRBJ2-1,.,TRBV5-4,12,CASSLAPGEQFF,TGTGCCAGCAGCTTGGCCCCAGGGGAGCAGTTCTTC
TRBD1,TRBJ2-5,once,TRBV2,15,CASSDAGTADETQYF,TGTGCCAGCAGTGATGCCGGGACAGCAGACGAGACCCAGTACTTC
TRBD1,TRBJ1-4,.,TRBV4-1,13,CATQGATNEKLFF,TGCGCCACCCAGGGGGCCACTAATGAAAAACTGTTTTTT
TRBD2,TRBJ2-7,.,TRBV5-1,14,CASSLGLAGHEQYF,TGCGCCAGCAGCCTGGGACTAGCGGGACACGAGCAGTACTTC
.,TRBJ1-2,few,TRBV5-6,14,CASSLVDTGTGYTF,TGTGCCAGCAGCTTAGTTGATACGGGAACTGGCTACACCTTC
.,TRBJ2-7,.,TRBV28,14,CASTPWGRRGEQYF,TGTGCCAGCACTCCTTGGGGACGTAGGGGGGAGCAGTACTTC
TRBD1,TRBJ2-3,.,TRBV7-6,16,CASSSPTGGGTDTQYF,TGTGCCAGCAGCTCACCGACAGGGGGCGGCACAGATACGCAGTATTTT
.,TRBJ2-7,.,TRBV28,16,CASSPPSSASSYEQYF,TGTGCCAGCAGTCCCCCTAGCTCGGCTAGCTCCTACGAGCAGTACTTC
.,TRBJ2-1,.,TRBV11-3,16,CASSLGLTSSYNEQFF,TGTGCCAGCAGCTTAGGACTCACGAGCTCCTACAATGAGCAGTTCTTC
TRBD1,TRBJ1-1,.,TRBV7-9,15,CASTPGDRGYTEAFF,TGTGCCAGCACCCCGGGGGACAGGGGATACACTGAAGCTTTCTTT
.,TRBJ2-3,.,TRBV15,16,CATSRDGGRGGDTQYF,TGTGCCACCAGCAGAGATGGTGGGAGGGGGGGAGATACGCAGTATTTT
TRBD1,TRBJ2-1,.,TRBV11-3,15,CASSSGQGNYNEQFF,TGTGCCAGCAGCTCCGGACAGGGGAACTACAATGAGCAGTTCTTC
.,TRBJ2-5,.,TRBV6-1,15,CASSEAGGLTETQYF,TGTGCCAGCAGTGAAGCTGGCGGGCTTACAGAGACCCAGTACTTC
TRBD2,TRBJ2-3,.,TRBV5-4,16,CASSLVAGAPGDTQYF,TGTGCCAGCAGCTTGGTAGCGGGGGCCCCCGGGGATACGCAGTATTTT
.,TRBJ2-2,.,TRBV11-3,16,CASSPFTSTNTGELFF,TGTGCCAGCAGCCCCTTCACAAGTACGAACACCGGGGAGCTGTTTTTT
TRBD1,TRBJ2-1,.,TRBV10-1,15,CASIPGQGDYNEQFF,TGCGCCAGCATACCCGGACAGGGGGACTACAATGAGCAGTTCTTC
TRBD2,TRBJ2-1,.,TRBV7-2,18,CASSLALGAGGRYNEQFF,TGTGCCAGCAGCTTAGCCCTCGGGGCGGGGGGGAGGTACAATGAGCAGTTCTTC
TRBD1,TRBJ1-5,.,TRBV28,13,CASSDRGNQPQHF,TGTGCCAGCTCGGACAGGGGTAATCAGCCCCAGCATTTT
.,TRBJ1-1,few,TRBV6-5,12,CASINPTGEAFF,TGTGCCAGCATTAACCCAACAGGTGAAGCTTTCTTT
.,TRBJ1-5,.,TRBV7-2,15,CASSFYRGGNQPQHF,TGTGCCAGCAGCTTTTATCGGGGAGGAAATCAGCCCCAGCATTTT